The rows below give T cell receptor beta chains drawn from one sample of a study of shared clonotypes between healthy human individuals. Measured with immunoSEQ multiplex PCR; TCRdb has only the in-frame clones, and not every one. This table has approximately 1.5 million clones, approximately 98% appearing once. The sample comprised naive CD4+ T cells sorted from blood. These receptors were collected from a man aged 25-45 years in good health. CDR3s include the opening cysteine and the closing phenylalanine or tryptophan. A D gene is named only where the DNA matches it firmly. A clone size is listed for some rows: how often the clone was seen (once, few, many), or a class if it is expanded.

>NA|NA|TRBV7-3|TRBJ2-7
CASSLGGEGYEQYF
TGTGCCAGCAGCTTAGGCGGGGAAGGCTACGAGCAGTACTTC
>NA|NA|TRBV28|TRBJ2-3
CASSLVADTQYF
TGTGCCAGCAGTTTAGTGGCGGATACGCAGTATTTT
>NA|once|TRBV11-2|TRBJ2-1
CASVRQSSYNEQFF
TGTGCCAGCGTCAGACAGAGCTCCTACAATGAGCAGTTCTTC
>TRBD1|NA|TRBV9|TRBJ1-1
CASSPGGWVTEAFF
TGTGCCAGCAGCCCAGGGGGGTGGGTCACTGAAGCTTTCTTT
>TRBD2|NA|TRBV6-5|TRBJ2-3
CASGEPGLSRHTQYF
TGTGCCAGCGGAGAACCGGGACTATCACGTCATACGCAGTATTTT
>NA|NA|TRBV29-1|TRBJ2-1
CSGKQDPSNYNEQFF
TGCAGCGGAAAACAGGACCCTTCTAATTACAATGAGCAGTTCTTC
>NA|NA|TRBV18|TRBJ2-2
CASSPRAVRNTGELFF
TGTGCCAGCTCACCACGGGCGGTACGGAACACCGGGGAGCTGTTTTTT
>TRBD2|NA|TRBV5-5|TRBJ2-1
CAAAGGVALNEQFF
TGTGCCGCCGCCGGGGGGGTAGCCCTCAATGAGCAGTTCTTC
>NA|NA|TRBV10-3|TRBJ2-5
CATGGETQYF
TGTGCCACTGGGGGGGAGACCCAGTACTTC
>NA|NA|TRBV6-1|TRBJ2-7
CASSLGAAYEQYF
TGTGCCAGCAGCCTGGGGGCCGCCTACGAGCAGTACTTC
>NA|NA|TRBV6-5|TRBJ2-5
CASSRKPQETQYF
TGTGCCAGCAGTCGAAAGCCCCAAGAGACCCAGTACTTC
>TRBD2|once|TRBV7-9|TRBJ2-3
CASSFLTSASTDTQYF
TGTGCCAGCAGCTTCCTGACTAGCGCTAGCACAGATACGCAGTATTTT
>TRBD2|NA|TRBV6-1|TRBJ2-7
CASSGFAGVNHEQYF
TGTGCCAGCAGCGGTTTCGCGGGGGTAAACCACGAGCAGTACTTC
>TRBD2|NA|TRBV9|TRBJ2-2
CASTLGGAGELFF
TGTGCCAGCACCCTCGGGGGGGCCGGGGAGCTGTTTTTT
>TRBD1|NA|TRBV9|TRBJ1-4
CASSEGDRIASEKLFF
TGTGCCAGCAGCGAGGGGGACAGAATTGCTTCTGAAAAACTGTTTTTT
>TRBD1|NA|TRBV30|TRBJ1-2
CAWSKGQGATLGGYTF
TGTGCCTGGAGTAAAGGACAGGGGGCGACTTTGGGTGGCTACACCTTC
>NA|NA|TRBV5-1|TRBJ2-5
CASTLDFKRGETQYF
TGCGCCAGCACATTGGATTTTAAGAGGGGAGAGACCCAGTACTTC
>NA|NA|TRBV30|TRBJ2-1
CAWSVRTGYNEQFF
TGTGCCTGGAGTGTTAGGACGGGGTACAATGAGCAGTTCTTC
>TRBD1|once|TRBV7-9|TRBJ1-4
CASSAGQGSTNEKLFF
TGTGCCAGCAGCGCGGGACAGGGTTCAACTAATGAAAAACTGTTTTTT
>TRBD1|NA|TRBV28|TRBJ2-1
CASSSDTGGISYNEQFF
TGTGCCAGCAGTTCCGACACAGGGGGCATCTCCTACAATGAGCAGTTCTTC
>NA|NA|TRBV18|TRBJ2-6
CASSALQGSFGANVLTF
TGTGCCAGCTCAGCCCTACAGGGATCTTTTGGGGCCAACGTCCTGACTTTC
>TRBD2|NA|TRBV5-1|TRBJ2-1
CASSLGGLAGGVIDEQFF
TGCGCCAGCAGCTTGGGGGGACTAGCGGGAGGAGTGATCGATGAGCAGTTCTTC
>NA|NA|TRBV4-1|TRBJ1-4
CASSQQGLGEKLFF
TGCGCCAGCAGCCAACAGGGATTAGGGGAAAAACTGTTTTTT
>TRBD2|once|TRBV2|TRBJ2-7
CASCLAGGRYEQYF
TGTGCCAGTTGTCTAGCGGGAGGGCGCTACGAGCAGTACTTC
>NA|NA|TRBV28|TRBJ2-2
CASSFADRLTGELFF
TGTGCCAGCAGTTTTGCTGACAGGCTGACAGGGGAGCTGTTTTTT
>NA|NA|TRBV11-2|TRBJ2-7
CASSLWAYEQYF
TGTGCCAGCAGCTTATGGGCCTACGAGCAGTACTTC
>TRBD2|NA|TRBV6-1|TRBJ2-4
CASTWQGGHIQYF
TGTGCCAGCACATGGCAGGGAGGGCACATTCAGTACTTC
>NA|NA|TRBV11-2|TRBJ2-1
CASSLDPDEGQFF
TGTGCCAGCAGCTTAGATCCGGACGAGGGACAGTTCTTC
>TRBD1|NA|TRBV7-6|TRBJ1-3
CASSPISGGQGFSGNTIYF
TGTGCCAGCAGCCCGATCTCTGGGGGACAGGGGTTTTCTGGAAACACCATATATTTT
>TRBD1|NA|TRBV28|TRBJ1-2
CAISQGNYGYTF
TGTGCCATTTCACAGGGGAACTATGGCTACACCTTC
>NA|NA|TRBV5-1|TRBJ2-3
CASSWGGSTDTQYF
TGCGCCAGCAGCTGGGGTGGGAGCACAGATACGCAGTATTTT
>NA|NA|TRBV7-8|TRBJ2-7
CASSSPKGTTPNEQYF
TGTGCCAGCAGCTCCCCGAAGGGGACAACTCCTAACGAGCAGTACTTC
>NA|NA|TRBV7-6|TRBJ2-7
CASSLDRGRLASF
TGTGCCAGCAGCTTAGATCGCGGTCGGCTAGCTTCCTTC
>NA|NA|TRBV5-6|TRBJ2-1
CASSLFSGSSYNEQFF
TGTGCCAGCAGCTTGTTTTCGGGAAGCTCCTACAATGAGCAGTTCTTC
>TRBD2|NA|TRBV28|TRBJ2-7
CASRQPGGSSYEQYF
TGTGCCAGCAGGCAGCCTGGCGGGAGCTCCTACGAGCAGTACTTC
>TRBD2|NA|TRBV4-1|TRBJ2-3
CASSRGTSGITDTQYF
TGCGCCAGCAGCCGGGGGACTAGCGGTATCACAGATACGCAGTATTTT
>NA|NA|TRBV28|TRBJ2-3
CASSLTTGIYTDTQYF
TGTGCCAGCAGTTTAACCACAGGAATTTACACAGATACGCAGTATTTT
>NA|NA|TRBV28|TRBJ2-5
CASIPSPGQETQYF
TGTGCCAGCATCCCTTCCCCAGGCCAAGAGACCCAGTACTTC
>NA|NA|TRBV11-3|TRBJ2-7
CASSLDGGYSYEQYF
TGTGCCAGCAGCTTAGATGGGGGGTACTCCTACGAGCAGTACTTC
>TRBD1|NA|TRBV7-9|TRBJ1-2
CASSQSGTANGYTF
TGTGCCAGCAGTCAGTCCGGGACAGCCAATGGCTACACCTTC
>TRBD1|once|TRBV9|TRBJ2-1
CASSSRRTGSHEQFF
TGTGCCAGCAGCTCCCGACGGACAGGGTCCCATGAGCAGTTCTTC
>NA|once|TRBV11-2|TRBJ2-2
CASSLTGLLGELFF
TGTGCCAGCAGCCTGACCGGGCTACTCGGGGAGCTGTTTTTT
>NA|few|TRBV2|TRBJ2-3
CASSEALGDTQYF
TGTGCCAGCAGTGAAGCGCTTGGGGATACGCAGTATTTT
>NA|NA|TRBV5-5|TRBJ1-1
CASSLAVLKTEAFF
TGTGCCAGCAGCTTGGCGGTACTGAAGACTGAAGCTTTCTTT
>NA|NA|TRBV5-6|TRBJ2-5
CASSFLSVETQYF
TGTGCCAGCAGCTTTTTAAGTGTGGAGACCCAGTACTTC
>TRBD1|NA|TRBV18|TRBJ2-7
CASSPPGQALISYEQYF
TGTGCCAGCTCACCTCCGGGACAGGCGCTAATCTCCTACGAGCAGTACTTC
>TRBD1|NA|TRBV29-1|TRBJ2-1
CSVSRTGANNEQFF
TGCAGCGTCAGCCGGACAGGGGCGAACAATGAGCAGTTCTTC